Listed below are T cell receptor beta chains from one sample, sequenced in a study of cytomegalovirus exposure and HLA in healthy donors. Sequenced by immunoSEQ multiplex PCR; TCRdb stores in-frame clones only, minus some. Seen here are 180,000 or so clones, approximately 80% observed once, and the top ten hold over 10%. Sequencing used PBMCs. These receptor sequences come from a woman aged 25 to 39 in good health and CMV-seropositive. The CDR3 runs from the conserved cysteine through the conserved F or W. Fields, in order: D gene, V gene, clone size, J gene, CDR3 DNA, CDR3 protein. The D gene is left open where the match is weak. Expanded clones get a size class; other rows say once, few or many, or leave the size out.

-,TRBV6-1,-,TRBJ1-2,TGTGCCAGCAGTGAAAAGGGACACGATTACTATGGCTACACCTTC,CASSEKGHDYYGYTF
TRBD2,TRBV27,-,TRBJ2-1,TGTGCCAGCAGTTTATGGGGCGGGACTAGCGGGAGGACCTACAATGAGCAGTTCTTC,CASSLWGGTSGRTYNEQFF
-,TRBV6-6,-,TRBJ2-7,TGTGCCAGCAGTTACGATGAGCAGGTCAAGCAGTACTTC,CASSYDEQVKQYF
-,TRBV2,-,TRBJ1-2,TGTGCCAGCACTTTAGACAGAAACTATGGCTACACCTTC,CASTLDRNYGYTF
TRBD2,TRBV6-5,once,TRBJ2-2,TGTGCCAGCAGCCAAACTAGCGGGAACACCGGGGAGCTGTTTTTT,CASSQTSGNTGELFF
-,TRBV5-4,-,TRBJ1-1,TGTGCCAGCAGCTTGGACAGCATGAACACTGAAGCTTTCTTT,CASSLDSMNTEAFF
TRBD2,TRBV30,-,TRBJ2-1,TGTGCCTGGAGTACTTCGACTAGCGGGAGGGCCTTGGGGCAGTTCTTC,CAWSTSTSGRALGQFF
-,TRBV7-8,-,TRBJ1-1,TGTGCCAGCAGCTTACGCCGGGTGGGTACTGAAGCTTTCTTT,CASSLRRVGTEAFF
TRBD1,TRBV5-1,once,TRBJ2-7,TGCGCCAGCAGCACGGGCCGGGACAGATCCTCTTACGAGCAGTACTTC,CASSTGRDRSSYEQYF
-,TRBV27,few,TRBJ2-7,TGTGCCAGCAGTCGGCCAACCTGGAGGGGTGACGAGCAGTACTTC,CASSRPTWRGDEQYF
-,TRBV6-1,-,TRBJ2-2,TGTGCCAGCTTCACAAACGTCAACACCGGGGAGCTGTTTTTT,CASFTNVNTGELFF
TRBD1,TRBV19,few,TRBJ1-1,TGTGCCAGTAGTGGTCAGGGGGCTATGAACACTGAAGCTTTCTTT,CASSGQGAMNTEAFF
-,TRBV2,-,TRBJ1-3,TGTGCCAGCAGTGAATCGGGGGATGGAAACACCATATATTTT,CASSESGDGNTIYF
TRBD1,TRBV15,-,TRBJ2-7,TGTGCCACCAGCAGAGGGGGGACAGCCTCCTACGAGCAGTACTTC,CATSRGGTASYEQYF
-,TRBV27,-,TRBJ2-2,TGTGCCAGCAGGCCAACTTTACAGACGAACACCGGGGAGCTGTTTTTT,CASRPTLQTNTGELFF
-,TRBV2,few,TRBJ1-2,TGTGCCAGCAGGACTCAGGGCCCGGGCTACACCTTC,CASRTQGPGYTF